The clone carrying this T cell receptor (beta chain) has only a few counts. The target antigen is unknown. This sample is drawn from a study of CD8 T cells in ankylosing spondylitis. V lost 1 base to trimming and J lost 4 bases, with 5 bases between them. Germline CDR1 DFQATT, CDR2 SNEGSKA (reference sequence). The CDR3 covers 12 residues. Notes on the study in general: Prior literature has documented some motif variants in synovial fluid and blood from reactive arthritis. What seemed typical of ankylosing spondylitis blood was a TCR beta motif built from eight highly homologous variants. Significant enrichment of disease-linked clones was reportedly seen in matched ankylosing spondylitis synovial fluid. Clones that were linked to disease were CD8+ and were relatively rare in peripheral blood.

Construction of TCR beta libraries was performed using quantitative 5'-RACE with molecular barcodes. MiXCR, run by TCRdb on the 5' RACE reads, gives a single entry per CDR3 protein. The table includes about 390,000 distinct CDR3 sequences, approximately 20% detected once. Sequencing was carried out using blood, either unsorted or a sorted T cell fraction (not recorded which). This chain joins TRBV20-1 and TRBJ2-1, with D unclear. The source is a male donor with ankylosing spondylitis. The CDR3 DNA reads as TGCAGTGCTAGAGGTTCATACAATGAGCAGTTCTTC. It is translated as CSARGSYNEQFF.